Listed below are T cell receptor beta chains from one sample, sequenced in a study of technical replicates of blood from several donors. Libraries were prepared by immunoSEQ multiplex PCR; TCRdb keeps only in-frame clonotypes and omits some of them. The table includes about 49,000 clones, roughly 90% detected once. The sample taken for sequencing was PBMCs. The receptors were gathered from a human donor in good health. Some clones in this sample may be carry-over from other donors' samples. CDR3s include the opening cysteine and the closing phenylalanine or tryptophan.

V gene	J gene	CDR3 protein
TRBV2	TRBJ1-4	CASSPGQSNEKLFF
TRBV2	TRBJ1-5	CASKGSGVPNQPQHF
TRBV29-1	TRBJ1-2	CSVSGTVTNGYTF
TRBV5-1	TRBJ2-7	CASRKGTGTYEQYF
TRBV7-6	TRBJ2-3	CASSLEEGSGRGLADTQYF
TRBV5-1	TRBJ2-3	CASSIRSGGADTQYF
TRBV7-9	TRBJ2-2	CASNPGGLAGTGELFF
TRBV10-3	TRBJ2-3	CAISEAGGSTDTQYF
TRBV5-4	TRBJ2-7	CASTKTGGYEQYF
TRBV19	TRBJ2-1	CASRGSSYNEQFF
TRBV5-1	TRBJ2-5	CASSAGTGTWESQYF
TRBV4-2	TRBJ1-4	CASSQVKGENEKLFF
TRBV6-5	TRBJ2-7	CASSPSTGFSYEQYF
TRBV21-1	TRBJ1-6	CASSKVLPDTDNSPLHF
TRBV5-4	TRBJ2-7	CASSSGAATREQYF
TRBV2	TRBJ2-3	CASTRTSGRPDTQYF
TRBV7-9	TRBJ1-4	CASSSTESTNEKLFF
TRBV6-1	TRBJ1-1	CASSEPALANTEAFF
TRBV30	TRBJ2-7	CAWSVLGGGYEQYF
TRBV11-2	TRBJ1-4	CASSARLRDREANEKLFF
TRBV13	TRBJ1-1	CASSTRQGTGGTEAFF
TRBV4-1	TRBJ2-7	CASSHTTESYEQYF
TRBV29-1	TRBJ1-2	CSVEQGGGYTF
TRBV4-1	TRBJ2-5	CASSQDPGVGSKMAQYF
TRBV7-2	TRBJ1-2	CASSLDRSSRGGYTF
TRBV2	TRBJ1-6	CASGGTGGGNSPLHF
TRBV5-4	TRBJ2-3	CASTMGGLKVTTDTQYF
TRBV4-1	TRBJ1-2	CASSQGRTGANYGYTF
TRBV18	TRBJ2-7	CASSPGLLYEQYF
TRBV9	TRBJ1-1	CASKVGTGGDEAFF
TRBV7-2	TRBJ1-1	CASAKNRNTEAFF
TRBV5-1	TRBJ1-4	CASSSTRGLNEKLFF
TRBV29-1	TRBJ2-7	CSGTSGINEQYF
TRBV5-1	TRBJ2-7	CASSLEVEGEQYF
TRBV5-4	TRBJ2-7	CASAEKQGAYEQYF
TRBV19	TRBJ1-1	CASSIEAGPPGEAFF
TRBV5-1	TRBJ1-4	CASSVGGSEKLFF
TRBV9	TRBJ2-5	CASSVDLTQETQYF
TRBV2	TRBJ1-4	CASRGTGFNEKLFF
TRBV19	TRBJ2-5	CATQPRDSFQETQYF
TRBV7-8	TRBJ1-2	CASSPYSSNYGYTF
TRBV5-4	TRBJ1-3	CASSLAGGNTIYF
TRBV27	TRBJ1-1	CASSLTGLTEAFF
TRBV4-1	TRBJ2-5	CASSKSSGGIETQYF
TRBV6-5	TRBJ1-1	CASSSGGSEAFF
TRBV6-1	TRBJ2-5	CASIAGEFSETQYF
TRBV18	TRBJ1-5	CASSPGSGGYQPQHF
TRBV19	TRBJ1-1	CASSVRQMNTEAFF
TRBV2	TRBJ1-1	CASSVGGGNTEAFF
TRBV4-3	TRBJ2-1	CASSQTSGAYNEQFF